Sequencing of this T cell receptor (beta chain) was carried out in a study of blood T cell repertoires in COVID-19. The overall study: T cells, B-cell-depleted T cells, or PBMCs provided the cDNA or gDNA that served as material.

Germline lookup yields CDR1 SGHRS and CDR2 YFSETQ. J was trimmed by 0 bases and V by 0 bases; bases with no gene match: 6. The CDR3 contains 16 residues. Sequencing was performed with immunoSEQ multiplex PCR; in TCRdb, only in-frame clones are kept and a portion is missing. This table holds tens of thousands of clones, 70% to 85% found once. Sequencing input: peripheral blood. This receptor was obtained from a man in his sixties with acute or convalescent COVID-19. The rearrangement links TRBV5-1 to TRBJ2-7, with 7 bases identical to TRBD1. The CDR3 bases are TGCGCCAGCAGCTTGGCTGGGACAGTGATCTCCTACGAGCAGTACTTC. Translation gives CASSLAGTVISYEQYF.